The 26 T cell receptor beta chains listed next were all sequenced from one sample in a study of CXCR3-negative and CXCR3-positive naive CD8 T cells (dated by TCRdb to about 2019). The run used a NextSeq 550. The Human TCR Profiling Kit (MiLaboratory) was used to prepare UMI-labeled 5' RACE TRB cDNA libraries. Following reprocessing of the reads by TCRdb, the data hold one row per CDR3 protein sequence and no DNA is available. The sample table on file contains nearly 45,000 distinct CDR3 sequences. The ten largest clones capture roughly 14% of the sample. Material: memory CD8+ T cells from blood. The sample's cell subset or site label is to be understood as: conventional CD8+ memory T cells (TMEM), sorted as controls. These receptors all stem from a human donor in good health. Some clones in this sample may be carry-over from other donors' samples.

The CDR3 loop is CASSFLSKTGGLGEQFF. This chain uses TRBV12-3 or TRBV12-4 with TRBJ2-1; TCRdb names TRBD1, which stays unverified in the absence of DNA. The CDR3 length is 17 residues.

This rearrangement joins TRBV20-1 to TRBJ1-5; TCRdb's D call of TRBD1 is untestable without DNA. The length of the CDR3 is 14 residues. In germline, CDR1 is DFQATT, CDR2 SNEGSKA (reference sequence). The CDR3 here is CSAKMAGVDQPQHF.

This chain joins TRBV20-1 and TRBJ2-2. CDR3 length equals 15 residues. Germline V gene data show CDR1 as DFQATT and CDR2 as SNEGSKA (reference sequence). The CDR3 reads CSATLPNLGPGELFF.

The rearrangement links TRBV28 to TRBJ2-1. CDR3 length: 16 amino acids. Germline CDR1 MDHEN, CDR2 SYDVKM. CDR3 region: CASSLDQGGPYNEQFF.

The chain employs TRBV28 and TRBJ2-3; as DNA is missing, the TRBD2 call by TCRdb cannot be tested. This CDR3 has 16 residues. Germline loops: CDR1 MDHEN, CDR2 SYDVKM. CDR3 residues: CASSLVLAGVTDTQYF.

The chain recombines TRBV2 with TRBJ1-5; TCRdb lists TRBD1, though no DNA is available to test this call. This CDR3 contains 14 residues. The germline V gene encodes CDR1 SNHLY and CDR2 FYNNEI. The CDR3 sequence: CASSARQVNQPQHF.

Its frequency marks this clonotype as medium-sized. The chain is built from TRBV7-9 and TRBJ1-6; TCRdb proposes TRBD1, but this gene call is untestable without DNA. CDR1 SEHNR and CDR2 FQNEAQ come from the germline V gene (reference sequence). The CDR3 runs 16 residues. CDR3 protein: CASDPERGLGNSPLHF.

This chain uses TRBV7-7 with TRBJ2-2; as DNA is missing, the TRBD1 call by TCRdb cannot be tested. The length of the CDR3 is 14 residues. Germline V gene sequence: CDR1 SSHAT, CDR2 FNYEAQ (reference sequence). CDR3 sequence reads: CASGLIAGAGELFF.

The V call is TRBV28, the J call TRBJ2-7; TCRdb's D gene call, TRBD2, goes unchecked for lack of DNA. Germline V gene data show CDR1 as MDHEN and CDR2 as SYDVKM. CDR3 length: 15 amino acids. The CDR3 here is CASSLYLAGNYEQYF.

The chain has TRBV9 and TRBJ2-6; TCRdb's D gene call, TRBD1, goes unchecked for lack of DNA. Germline-derived CDR1 and CDR2 are SGDLS and YYNGEE. The CDR3 loop spans 20 amino acids. CDR3 region: CASSVEPTGTITSGANVLTF. Supplemented by reference TRBV9 and TRBJ2-6, the full variable domain reads DSGVTQTPKHLITATGQRVTLRCSPRSGDLSVYWYQQSLDQGLQFLIQYYNGEERAKGNILERFSAQQFPDLHSELNLSSLELGDSALYFCASSVEPTGTITSGANVLTFGAGSRLTVL.

The rearrangement uses TRBV5-5 and TRBJ2-4; there is no DNA to check the TCRdb D call of TRBD1. CDR1 is SGHKS and CDR2 is YYEKEE in the germline V gene (reference sequence). This CDR3 is built from 18 residues. The CDR3 reads CASSPGQSLLLAKNIQYF.

The CDR3 here is CSARSAAGTFHNEQFF. The rearrangement uses TRBV20-1 and TRBJ2-1. Looked up from germline, CDR1 is DFQATT and CDR2 is SNEGSKA (reference sequence). The CDR3 has 16 residues.

This chain joins TRBV20-1 and TRBJ2-3; the D call of TRBD2 rests on TCRdb alone, since no DNA is present to check it. Germline CDR1 is DFQATT and CDR2 is SNEGSKA (reference sequence). The CDR3 is made up of 16 amino acids. CDR3 region: CSARTIAGPRTDTQYF.

The chain couples TRBV20-1 to TRBJ2-1; TCRdb lists TRBD1, though no DNA is available to test this call. The CDR3 sequence is 16 residues long. Germline CDR1 is DFQATT and CDR2 is SNEGSKA (reference sequence). The CDR3 is CSARDQGTGDYNEQFF.

The CDR3 reads CASSESGGGGGYGYTF. The rearrangement links TRBV10-2 to TRBJ1-2; lacking DNA, the TRBD1 call made by TCRdb goes unchecked. This CDR3 has 16 amino acids. Germline V gene data show CDR1 as WSHSY and CDR2 as SAAADI.

This clonotype is deemed medium-sized by its frequency. CDR3 in amino acids: CASSEASGGVNEQFF. The chain recombines TRBV6-1 with TRBJ2-1; as DNA is missing, the TRBD2 call by TCRdb cannot be tested. The CDR3 consists of 15 residues. The germline V gene encodes CDR1 MNHNS and CDR2 SASEGT.

This chain connects TRBV18 to TRBJ1-1; TCRdb's D call of TRBD1 is untestable without DNA. CDR3 length: 14 amino acids. Germline V gene lookup returns CDR1 KGHSH and CDR2 LQKENI. CDR3 loop: CASSPPGTEAEAFF.

This sequence joins TRBV12-3 or TRBV12-4 and TRBJ1-3. The CDR3 runs to 13 residues. The CDR3 spells CASSWTLGNTIYF.

The J gene is TRBJ1-2, the V gene TRBV12-3 or TRBV12-4; TCRdb names TRBD1, which stays unverified in the absence of DNA. The length of the CDR3 is 13 residues. The CDR3 loop is CASSRDSNYGYTF.

The chain recombines TRBV28 with TRBJ2-2. The germline CDR1 and CDR2 sequences are MDHEN and SYDVKM. The CDR3 is 15 residues long. The CDR3 region is CASNSPRENTGELFF.

V and J are TRBV6-1 and TRBJ1-5; TCRdb's D call of TRBD1 is untestable without DNA. This CDR3 is 14 amino acids long. Looked up from germline, CDR1 is MNHNS and CDR2 is SASEGT. The CDR3 sequence is CASTDRAINQPQHF.

This chain links TRBV21-1 with TRBJ2-5; TCRdb gives TRBD1 as the D gene, but with no DNA this cannot be confirmed. TRBV21-1 is labeled a pseudogene. This CDR3 has 14 residues. The CDR3 sequence: CASGDRGKQETQYF.

The rearrangement links TRBV15 to TRBJ2-2; TCRdb names TRBD1, which stays unverified in the absence of DNA. The V gene's germline CDR1 is LNHNV and CDR2 YYDKDF (reference sequence). This CDR3 is built from 16 residues. CDR3 sequence: CATSTLPVQGAGELFF.

The chain couples TRBV4-3 to TRBJ1-2; TCRdb's D call, TRBD1, is unchecked because there is no DNA. The germline V gene has CDR1 LGHNA and CDR2 YSLEER. This CDR3 spans 16 amino acids. The CDR3 protein is CASSQDRRGPGYGYTF.

CDR3 region: CASFYQGAFTGELFF. The chain uses TRBV6-5 and TRBJ2-2; with no DNA, the TCRdb D assignment of TRBD1 cannot be verified. The CDR3 has 15 residues. Germline V lookup: CDR1 MNHEY, CDR2 SVGAGI.

The chain recombines TRBV3-1 with TRBJ2-5; there is no DNA to check the TCRdb D call of TRBD1. Germline CDR1 and CDR2: LGHDT and YNNKEL (reference sequence). The CDR3 contains 17 residues. CDR3 sequence: CASSPSTAGGYLETQYF.